The rows below give T cell receptor beta chains drawn from one sample of a study of T-cell memory formation after mild COVID-19. MiXCR, run by TCRdb on the 5' RACE reads, gives a single entry per CDR3 protein. The top ten hold roughly a quarter of the sample, which has 110,000 to 150,000 distinct CDR3 sequences, around 27% seen once. Material for sequencing was PBMCs or a T cell subset sorted from them (not recorded which). These receptor sequences come from an adult woman who had mild COVID-19 (a few samples of this study predate the infection). Cell type and time point are not known. CDR3s include the opening cysteine and the closing phenylalanine or tryptophan. The order of the fields is J gene, V gene, CDR3 protein.

TRBJ2-7	TRBV5-1	CASSPGQESYEQYF
TRBJ2-7	TRBV29-1	CSVYIPDRDSYEQYF
TRBJ1-2	TRBV4-3	CASSQDSATGGKHGYTF
TRBJ2-7	TRBV5-1	CASSLGRPYEQYF
TRBJ2-1	TRBV7-2	CASNSLAAVLGDEQFF
TRBJ2-2	TRBV4-1	CASSQPGDGELFF
TRBJ2-7	TRBV30	CAWSPQGPSEQYF
TRBJ2-3	TRBV20-1	CSATRTSGSTDTQYF
TRBJ2-1	TRBV20-1	CSARDREFYNEQFF
TRBJ2-1	TRBV7-9	CASSPRDRALHEQFF
TRBJ2-2	TRBV19	CASSIPSGVSTGELFF
TRBJ2-3	TRBV27	CASRLTGGADTQYF
TRBJ2-7	TRBV5-5	CASSFGTGGNEQYF
TRBJ2-7	TRBV3-1	CASSRPAEGGGPSYEQYF
TRBJ2-1	TRBV11-1	CASTRDLSAYNEQFF
TRBJ2-2	TRBV10-3	CAISEGQRNTGELFF
TRBJ1-1	TRBV4-1	CASSQGGPEAFF
TRBJ2-2	TRBV6-6	CASSYLGLATNTGELFF
TRBJ1-2	TRBV29-1	CSVEGGQKDYGYTF
TRBJ2-1	TRBV11-1	CASSLGGGSSNEQFF
TRBJ2-1	TRBV5-5	CASSLRSGGALANEQFF
TRBJ2-7	TRBV20-1	CSARDPAQAPYEQYF
TRBJ2-7	TRBV20-1	CSARGMDRAKSFGGEQYF
TRBJ2-6	TRBV9	CASSQGRAGANVLTF
TRBJ2-5	TRBV10-3	CAISESQETQYF
TRBJ2-5	TRBV7-7	CASSLAGTGEETQYF
TRBJ1-2	TRBV30	CAWGRGDSYTF
TRBJ2-7	TRBV4-2	CASSPRTGGRYEQYF
TRBJ2-3	TRBV12-3/TRBV12-4	CASSLGRGAVDTQYF
TRBJ2-7	TRBV15	CATSREGQGAYEQYF